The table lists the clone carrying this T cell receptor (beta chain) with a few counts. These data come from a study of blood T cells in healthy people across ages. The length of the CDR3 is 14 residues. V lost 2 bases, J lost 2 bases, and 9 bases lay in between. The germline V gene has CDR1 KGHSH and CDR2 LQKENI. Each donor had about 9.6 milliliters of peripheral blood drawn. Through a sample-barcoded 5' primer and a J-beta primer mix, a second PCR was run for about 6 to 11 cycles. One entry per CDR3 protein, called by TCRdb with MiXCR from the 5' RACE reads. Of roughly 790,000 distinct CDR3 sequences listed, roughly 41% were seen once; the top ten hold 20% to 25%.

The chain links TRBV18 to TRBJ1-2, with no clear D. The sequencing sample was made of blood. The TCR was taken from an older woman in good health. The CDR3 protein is CASSPSGSNYGYTF. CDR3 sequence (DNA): TGTGCCAGCTCACCATCCGGGTCCAACTATGGCTACACCTTC.